The rows below give T cell receptor beta chains drawn from one sample of a study of cytotoxic CD8 clonotypes in ibrutinib-treated CLL. Libraries were prepared by immunoSEQ multiplex PCR; TCRdb keeps only in-frame clonotypes and omits some of them. The sample has roughly 180,000 clones; approximately 80% are singletons. The sample was PBMCs, taken after 24 months of ibrutinib treatment. The receptors were sampled from a human donor with chronic lymphocytic leukemia. Each CDR3 is given with its conserved first and last residue. A D gene is named only where the DNA matches it firmly. The listing skips clone size in some rows; elsewhere it reads once, few, many or a size class.

>TRBJ2-1|TRBV7-8|-|-
CASSYNNEQFF
TGTGCCAGCAGCTATAACAATGAGCAGTTCTTC
>TRBJ2-5|TRBV18|TRBD2|-
CASSPPVLSSGRPQETQYF
TGTGCCAGCTCACCACCGGTCCTCTCCAGCGGGAGACCACAAGAGACCCAGTACTTC
>TRBJ1-3|TRBV25-1|-|-
CASSEYKNSGNTIYF
TGTGCCAGCAGTGAATATAAAAACAGTGGAAACACCATATATTTT
>TRBJ2-5|TRBV6-4|TRBD2|once
CASSRGGGETQYF
TGTGCCAGCAGTCGCGGGGGGGGAGAGACCCAGTACTTC
>TRBJ2-7|TRBV19|-|once
CASSIDPRWQYF
TGTGCCAGTAGTATAGATCCTAGATGGCAGTACTTC
>TRBJ2-7|TRBV28|TRBD2|-
CAANPGGGLSSYEQYF
TGTGCCGCCAACCCCGGGGGGGGGCTGAGCTCCTACGAGCAGTACTTC
>TRBJ2-7|TRBV19|-|-
CASRITGTSSYEQYF
TGTGCCAGTAGAATAACCGGGACCAGCTCCTACGAGCAGTACTTC
>TRBJ2-1|TRBV15|-|-
CATSRDPEGREQFF
TGTGCCACCAGCAGAGATCCGGAGGGCAGAGAGCAGTTCTTC
>TRBJ2-1|TRBV7-9|-|-
CASIEVVQAYNEQFF
TGTGCCAGCATCGAAGTGGTACAGGCCTACAATGAGCAGTTCTTC
>TRBJ1-2|TRBV28|TRBD1|-
CASSLPGTGGLGYTF
TGTGCCAGCAGTTTACCAGGGACAGGGGGTCTGGGCTACACCTTC
>TRBJ1-4|TRBV29-1|-|-
CSGANTGGANEKLFF
TGCAGCGGAGCAAACACGGGGGGGGCAAATGAAAAACTGTTTTTT
>TRBJ2-1|TRBV29-1|-|once
CSVEIREYNEQFF
TGCAGCGTTGAAATACGGGAGTACAATGAGCAGTTCTTC
>TRBJ2-5|TRBV7-6|-|-
CASRSGTSRETQYF
TGTGCCAGCAGGTCCGGGACCTCCCGTGAGACCCAGTACTTC
>TRBJ1-5|TRBV2|TRBD1|-
CASSEESGGYQPQHF
TGTGCCAGCAGTGAAGAGTCAGGGGGCTATCAGCCCCAGCATTTT
>TRBJ1-1|TRBV14|-|-
CASSQDISHTEAFF
TGTGCCAGCAGCCAAGATATATCCCACACTGAAGCTTTCTTT
>TRBJ1-5|TRBV19|TRBD1|few
CASSPGQGNSNQPQHF
TGTGCCAGTAGTCCAGGACAGGGTAACAGCAATCAGCCCCAGCATTTT
>TRBJ1-3|TRBV13|-|few
CASRDAAKGNTIYF
TGTGCCAGCAGGGACGCAGCTAAGGGAAACACCATATATTTT
>TRBJ1-3|TRBV9|-|few
CASSRGAPGSGNTIYF
TGTGCCAGCAGCCGTGGGGCCCCCGGGTCTGGAAACACCATATATTTT
>TRBJ2-2|TRBV7-2|-|-
CASSLAIGRLGELFF
TGTGCCAGCAGCTTAGCGATCGGTAGGCTCGGGGAGCTGTTTTTT
>TRBJ2-7|TRBV7-2|-|once
CASSLMTHAQYF
TGTGCCAGCAGTCTTATGACTCACGCGCAGTACTTC
>TRBJ2-2|TRBV7-8|-|-
CASSSPRGARFNTGELFF
TGTGCCAGCAGCTCCCCCCGCGGGGCCAGGTTTAACACCGGGGAGCTGTTTTTT
>TRBJ2-6|TRBV5-1|-|-
CASSLLAGSGANVLTF
TGCGCCAGCAGCTTGCTGGCAGGCTCTGGGGCCAACGTCCTGACTTTC
>TRBJ1-5|TRBV7-2|-|-
CASSPAWGREPQHF
TGTGCCAGCAGCCCAGCATGGGGGAGGGAGCCCCAGCATTTT
>TRBJ2-2|TRBV6-5|-|-
CASSYRDGANTGELFF
TGTGCCAGCAGTTACCGGGACGGCGCGAACACCGGGGAGCTGTTTTTT
>TRBJ2-3|TRBV7-2|-|-
CASSRDLDTQYF
TGTGCCAGCAGCCGGGACTTAGATACGCAGTATTTT
>TRBJ1-1|TRBV7-9|-|-
CASSLDRKTEAFF
TGTGCCAGCAGCTTAGACAGGAAAACTGAAGCTTTCTTT